The 28 T cell receptor beta chains in this list originate from one sample, sequenced in a study of human T cells and chemical hapten exposure. The time point here: healthy volunteer bleed at 6 weeks. The authors extracted total RNA from unfractionated whole blood. TCRdb reanalysed the RACE reads using MiXCR and keeps one entry per CDR3 protein. The sample carries under 90,000 distinct CDR3 sequences, 7% to 9% recorded once. What was sequenced was whole blood. The receptor set was obtained from a male donor in good health. Some clones in this sample may be carry-over from other donors' samples.

The gene calls are TRBV20-1 and TRBJ2-1; 12 positions match TRBD1. There are 14 residues in the CDR3. J lost 4 bases, V lost 6 bases, and 4 bases had no gene match. Germline V CDR1 and CDR2: DFQATT, SNEGSKA (reference sequence). The CDR3 loop reads CSAGQGAEYNEQFF. The CDR3 bases are TGCAGTGCGGGACAGGGGGCGGAGTACAATGAGCAGTTCTTC.

V and J are TRBV12-5 and TRBJ2-7, with TRBD2 as a possible D gene (6 bases). Trimming took 4 bases from V and 1 from J, leaving 14 bases between them. This CDR3 contains 15 residues. The germline CDR1 and CDR2 sequences are LGHNT and FRNRAP. In nucleotides, the CDR3 is TGTGCTAGTGGTTCACCGGGACTCGGTTCCTACGAGCAGTACTTC. Amino acid sequence: CASGSPGLGSYEQYF.

This clonotype was detected a few times. The chain carries TRBV12-3 or TRBV12-4 and TRBJ2-2; no definite D call. The CDR3 runs 13 residues. Trimming took 6 bases from V and 4 from J, leaving 9 bases between them. The CDR3 protein is CASSVVVTGELFF. The CDR3 region has the DNA TGTGCCAGCAGCGTCGTGGTCACCGGGGAGCTGTTTTTT.

This chain links TRBV30 with TRBJ1-1; TRBD1 might be the D (5 bases). CDR3 size: 13 residues. Trimming cost V 2 bases and J 0 bases, with 7 bases left between them. Germline CDR1 GTSNPN, CDR2 SVGIG (reference sequence). CDR3 amino acids: CAWSTGVNTEAFF. Written as DNA, the CDR3 is TGTGCCTGGAGTACAGGAGTGAACACTGAAGCTTTCTTT.

This clonotype came up many times. The rearrangement uses TRBV2 and TRBJ2-3; 13 nucleotides match TRBD2. The germline gives CDR1 SNHLY, CDR2 FYNNEI. The CDR3 covers 15 residues. After removal of 5 bases from V and 4 bases from J, the junction contained 3 bases not matched to a gene. The CDR3 sequence is CASSRGLAGADTQYF. The CDR3 nucleotides are TGTGCCAGCAGTAGAGGACTAGCGGGGGCAGATACGCAGTATTTT. Combining the CDR3 with reference TRBV2 and TRBJ2-3 gives the whole variable domain EPEVTQTPSHQVTQMGQEVILRCVPISNHLYFYWYRQILGQKVEFLVSFYNNEISEKSEIFDDQFSVERPDGSNFTLKIRSTKLEDSAMYFCASSRGLAGADTQYFGPGTRLTVL.

This clonotype showed up just a few times. The rearrangement joins TRBV27 to TRBJ2-5; 10 bases agree with TRBD2. The germline CDR1 and CDR2 sequences are MNHEY and SMNVEV (reference sequence). With V trimmed by 8 bases and J by 4 bases, 7 bases remained unmatched. The CDR3 extends over 14 amino acids. CDR3 sequence reads: CASGPLAGVETQYF. The CDR3 nucleotides are TGTGCCAGCGGCCCGCTAGCGGGAGTAGAGACCCAGTACTTC.

This clonotype was seen a handful of times. The J gene is TRBJ1-1, the V gene TRBV12-3 or TRBV12-4; D is perhaps TRBD1 (5 bases). The CDR3 has 17 residues. V shed 1 base and J shed 9 bases, with 24 bases lying between them. The CDR3 DNA reads as TGTGCCAGCAGTTTAGGGTATGACCGACAGCACCGAGACAAAGCTTTCTTT. It yields the protein CASSLGYDRQHRDKAFF.

The V and J genes are TRBV10-3 and TRBJ2-3, with 7 bases fitting TRBD2. Trimming took 6 bases from V and 3 from J; bases not matched to a gene: 6. The germline CDR1 and CDR2 sequences are ENHRY and SYGVKD. The CDR3 is 14 residues long. The CDR3, as DNA: TGTGCCATCAGGGGAGGGTTTGAAACAGATACGCAGTATTTT. Translated: CAIRGGFETDTQYF.

The chain has TRBV6-2 or TRBV6-3 and TRBJ1-5; tentatively, D is TRBD1 (6 bases). The CDR3 spans 15 residues. Trimming pared 4 bases from V and 2 bases from J, leaving 12 bases between. Looked up from germline, CDR1 is MNHEY and CDR2 is SVGEGT. For the CDR3, the DNA is TGTGCCAGCAGTTCCCGGCGGGGGCGCAATCAGCCCCAGCATTTT. Translating it yields CASSSRRGRNQPQHF.

This chain links TRBV6-2 or TRBV6-3 with TRBJ2-4, with D possibly TRBD1 on 6 matching bases. Per germline, CDR1 MNHEY and CDR2 SVGEGT. Trimming removed 7 bases at V and 8 bases at J, with 18 bases between. CDR3 size: 14 residues. The CDR3 DNA follows: TGTGCCAGCACAGGAGACAGGATTTTGGACATTCAGTACTTC. It is translated as CASTGDRILDIQYF.

This clonotype has more than one count but fewer than ten. The CDR3 DNA sequence: TGCGCCAGCAGCTTGGGGGCATCCGAAGAGACCCAGTACTTC. Translating gives CASSLGASEETQYF. V gene TRBV5-1 combines with J gene TRBJ2-5; the D is unclear. The CDR3 is 14 amino acids. The germline gives CDR1 SGHRS, CDR2 YFSETQ. The V and J ends lost 0 bases and 3 bases respectively, with 9 bases between them.

This clonotype has a handful of counts. The J gene is TRBJ2-5, the V gene TRBV7-2; no clear D. The CDR3 spans 15 residues. Germline V gene sequence: CDR1 SGHTA, CDR2 FQGNSA. Trimming removed 1 base at V and 2 bases at J, with 11 bases between. The CDR3 coding sequence is TGTGCCAGCAGCTTAGGCTCCTCGACACAAGAGACCCAGTACTTC. It translates to CASSLGSSTQETQYF.

The rearrangement joins TRBV2 to TRBJ2-4, with D tentatively TRBD1 or TRBD2 (6 bases each). V shed 6 bases and J shed 2 bases, with 23 bases lying between them. The germline gives CDR1 SNHLY, CDR2 FYNNEI. The CDR3 covers 18 residues. The CDR3 DNA reads as TGTGCCAGCAGGGGGCAGGGCGCCGGGGGCCGCCCCAAAAACATTCAGTACTTC. Amino acid sequence: CASRGQGAGGRPKNIQYF.

At least ten counts were recorded for this clonotype. The chain joins TRBV24-1 to TRBJ2-3; either TRBD1 or TRBD2 may fit D (5 bases each). This CDR3 contains 18 residues. V was shortened by 2 bases and J by 0 bases, with 17 bases between the two germline ends. Germline V gene lookup returns CDR1 KGHDR and CDR2 SFDVKD. The CDR3: CATSDSLGEGPSTDTQYF. The CDR3 DNA is TGTGCCACCAGTGATTCCCTCGGTGAGGGACCGAGCACAGATACGCAGTATTTT.

This clonotype was seen repeatedly, ten times or more. The rearrangement joins TRBV3-1 to TRBJ2-3, with D unclear. Germline lookup yields CDR1 LGHDT and CDR2 YNNKEL (reference sequence). The CDR3 totals 13 residues. Trimming took 0 bases from V and 7 from J, leaving 8 bases between them. The CDR3 sequence is CASSQETGHTQYF. The DNA for the CDR3 is TGTGCCAGCAGCCAAGAAACTGGGCATACGCAGTATTTT.

This clonotype was detected many times. V gene TRBV7-3 combines with J gene TRBJ2-3, with 13 bases identical to TRBD2. Per germline, CDR1 SGHTA and CDR2 FQGTGA. The length of the CDR3 is 18 residues. After removal of 5 bases from V and 0 bases from J, the junction contained 8 bases not matched to a gene. CDR3 amino acids: CASSPRTSGGPSTDTQYF. The CDR3 DNA reads TGTGCCAGCAGCCCGCGGACTAGCGGGGGCCCTAGCACAGATACGCAGTATTTT.

This clonotype was recorded a few times. The CDR3 loop reads CSAGREGRTDTQYF. CDR3 DNA: TGCAGTGCTGGTCGGGAGGGCCGGACAGATACGCAGTATTTT. This sequence joins TRBV20-1 and TRBJ2-3; 8 bases map to TRBD2. The CDR3 is 14 residues long. The V segment lost 5 bases and the J segment 3 bases; nucleotides outside the gene matches: 7. CDR1 is DFQATT, CDR2 SNEGSKA, per germline (reference sequence).

This clonotype has just a few counts. This rearrangement joins TRBV4-3 to TRBJ1-4; TRBD1 matches 10 bases. Trimming at V came to 4 bases and at J to 6 bases, leaving 8 bases not matched to a gene. This CDR3 comprises 16 residues. CDR1 is LGHNA, CDR2 YSLEER, per germline. CDR3 coding DNA: TGCGCCAGCAGCCCCATGGCGGGGACAGGGGATGAAAAACTGTTTTTT. Translated, it gives CASSPMAGTGDEKLFF.

The gene calls are TRBV11-1 and TRBJ2-7, with TRBD2 matching over 14 bases. Trimming at V came to 5 bases and at J to 1 base, leaving 4 bases not matched to a gene. In germline, CDR1 is SGHAT, CDR2 FQDESV (reference sequence). The CDR3 is 16 amino acids. CDR3 amino acids: CASSTRLAGGSYEQYF. CDR3 DNA sequence: TGTGCCAGCAGCACCCGACTAGCGGGGGGGTCCTACGAGCAGTACTTC.

This clonotype was recorded a few times. V and J are TRBV2 and TRBJ2-7; TRBD2 matches at 11 bases. CDR1 is SNHLY, CDR2 FYNNEI, per germline. This CDR3 has 14 amino acids. Trimming removed 7 bases from V and 3 bases from J; junction bases left unmatched: 5. Here the CDR3 reads CASISSGGDYEQYF. In DNA, the CDR3 is TGTGCCAGCATTAGTAGCGGGGGGGACTACGAGCAGTACTTC.

This clonotype was counted between two and nine times. The chain links TRBV3-1 to TRBJ1-4, with no clear D. V gave up 0 bases and J gave up 6 bases, with 8 bases separating them. CDR1 LGHDT and CDR2 YNNKEL come from the germline V gene (reference sequence). The CDR3 covers 14 residues. The CDR3 region is CASSQDHGDEKLFF. The CDR3 region has the DNA TGTGCCAGCAGCCAAGATCACGGGGATGAAAAACTGTTTTTT.

This clonotype was picked up a small number of times. The chain couples TRBV25-1 to TRBJ2-7, with a weak D call TRBD2 (5 bases). The V end was cut by 1 base, the J end by 3 bases, with 10 bases between. CDR1 and CDR2 from the germline V gene are MGHDK and SYGVNS. This CDR3 has 14 amino acids. The CDR3 protein is CASSESGNNYEQYF. The DNA of the CDR3 is TGTGCCAGCAGTGAATCGGGAAACAACTACGAGCAGTACTTC.

This clonotype has ten or more counts. The chain employs TRBV3-1 and TRBJ2-1; the D is unclear. This CDR3 is 12 amino acids long. With 0 bases removed from V and 10 bases from J, the gap between germline ends came to 7 bases. Germline V lookup: CDR1 LGHDT, CDR2 YNNKEL (reference sequence). CDR3 DNA sequence: TGTGCCAGCAGCCAAGATAAGAGGGAGCAGTTCTTC. Protein: CASSQDKREQFF.

The V gene is TRBV25-1, the J gene TRBJ2-7; no reliable D call. Germline V CDR1 and CDR2: MGHDK, SYGVNS. This CDR3 has 13 amino acids. V shed 4 bases and J shed 2 bases, with 9 bases lying between them. The CDR3 DNA follows: TGTGCCAGCAGTGGCAGTCCCCCCTACGAGCAGTACTTC. Translated, it gives CASSGSPPYEQYF.

This clonotype was counted ten times or more. This chain connects TRBV5-1 to TRBJ1-6; D unclear. V was shortened by 0 bases and J by 5 bases, with 9 bases between the two germline ends. CDR1 and CDR2 from the germline V gene are SGHRS and YFSETQ. The length of the CDR3 is 15 residues. The CDR3 nucleotides are TGCGCCAGCAGCTTGGGTTACGGAAATAATTCACCCCTCCACTTT. This gives the protein CASSLGYGNNSPLHF.

This clonotype occurred many times. J is TRBJ1-3 and V is TRBV20-1; tentative D call: TRBD1 (5 bases). CDR1 is DFQATT and CDR2 is SNEGSKA in the germline V gene (reference sequence). V dropped 3 bases and J dropped 1 base, with 13 bases sitting between them. This CDR3 is 15 amino acids long. This chain's CDR3 is CSARVGGVSGNTIYF. The CDR3 nucleotides read TGCAGTGCTAGGGTTGGGGGAGTATCTGGAAACACCATATATTTT.

Ten or more counts support this clonotype. The chain has TRBV2 and TRBJ2-7; no definite D call. The CDR3 runs to 11 residues. V lost 3 bases to trimming and J lost 8 bases, with 8 bases between them. The germline CDR1 and CDR2 sequences are SNHLY and FYNNEI. CDR3 DNA: TGTGCCAGCAGTGAGATGGGCAAGCAGTACTTC. Encoded protein: CASSEMGKQYF.

This clonotype was observed a handful of times. The rearrangement uses TRBV7-6 and TRBJ2-2; D is undetermined. The CDR3 consists of 12 residues. The germline V gene has CDR1 SGHVS and CDR2 FNYEAQ. Deletions cut 3 bases from V and 7 bases from J, with 6 bases between. This CDR3 reads CASSFLNGELFF. Written as DNA, the CDR3 is TGTGCCAGCAGCTTCCTGAACGGGGAGCTGTTTTTT.